Listed here is a single T cell receptor (beta chain). Its antigen specificity is not known. Base qualities are missing; no much larger clone stands one base away. The CDR3 starts with the cysteine, ends with the phenylalanine, and has 14 residues. The kept DNA is CDR3 alone, 42 bases in frame from the first base. Trimming takes 6 bases from V and 7 bases from J, and the germline ends sit 16 bases apart. Via the germline V gene, CDR1 is MDHEN and CDR2 SYDVKM. The data originate from a study of vaccination and CD4 T cells after COVID-19 (dated by TCRdb to between 2021 and 2022). For the wider study: SARS-CoV-2 positivity had been established in the convalescent patients by nasal swab PCR, and mild disease was recorded in nine or ten of these patients and severe disease in one. Participants got two doses of the Pfizer-BioNTech BNT162b2 vaccine (n=8) or two doses of the Moderna mRNA-1273 vaccine (n=2). Post-vaccine blood samples were collected a median of about 69 days after the second vaccine dose, ranging from about 13 to 241 days. The convalescent cohort comprised six males and four females, including two Hispanic individuals, seven Caucasians, two Asians and one multiracial person. In control cultures, a CEFX viral epitope pool was used as positive control, an HIV-1 Nef peptide pool was used as negative control, or no peptide was added. The spike-specific CD4+ TCR repertoire was compared before and after mRNA vaccination in approximately ten COVID-19 convalescent patients and a few infection-naive healthy vaccine recipients. Overlapping spike peptide pools from SARS-CoV-2 and from the common cold coronaviruses HCoV-NL63, HCoV-OC43 and HCoV-229E were used as culture stimuli. Post-COVID blood samples were collected from convalescent patients a median of approximately 93 days after diagnosis, with a range of roughly 30 to 170 days.

Beyond this particular receptor, the publication reports: Of the vaccine-specific clones found in convalescent patients, nearly all (304 of 307) were mono-reactive for SARS-CoV-2 spike instead of being cross-reactive with common cold coronaviruses. The number of convalescent patients in the study was relatively small, and the study did not examine early timepoints following natural infection. Among the post-vaccine SARS-CoV-2-reactive clones in convalescent patients, a median roughly 85% showed up only after vaccination, which suggests vaccine-specific priming. The median number of SARS-CoV-2-reactive clonotypes rose from about 19 after infection to 38 after vaccination, but the change was not significant.

Interpreted using the paper, the treatment or condition label stands for: roughly ten-day PBMC culture with coronavirus spike peptide pools or control peptides (ViraFEST assay). The ViraFEST assay was used in the study, in which antigen-specific T cells were expanded with peptide pools and expanded clonotypes were subsequently identified by TCR sequencing. The positive SARS-CoV-2 PCR tests of the convalescent patients were dated from March to December 2020, before the Alpha, Beta and Delta variants emerged in the United States. PBMCs were cultured at roughly 2 million per well in IMDM supplemented with about 5.5% human AB serum and 8.5 to 10 IU/ml IL-2, with about 9 ug/ml peptide pools added. On days 3 and 7, half of the culture medium was replaced with fresh IL-2-containing medium. After 9 to 10 days of culture, CD4+ T cells were isolated by negative selection using the EasySep CD4+ T cell isolation kit. PBMCs were separated from whole blood using Ficoll-Paque Plus gradient centrifugation and then either used fresh or cryopreserved at -140C. In general, triplicate wells were set up for every culture condition.

The library was prepared using PCR. DNA from cultured CD4+ T cells was subjected to TCR sequencing with the Oncomine TCR Beta short-read assay at the Johns Hopkins FTIC core. The QIAamp micro DNA kit was used to extract genomic DNA from the cultured CD4+ T cells. Oncomine TCR Beta libraries from cultured CD4+ T cells were pooled using unique dual indexes and sequenced on an Illumina iSeq 100. On the authors' methods: Non-productive sequences were filtered out, and CDR3s that did not start with C, did not end with F or W, or were shorter than 7 amino acids were discarded. The MANAFEST web application identified antigen-specific clonotypes by comparing peptide-stimulated wells against reference wells and other culture wells. To be called positive, a clone needed an FDR below 0.05, an odds ratio above 5, and a productive frequency above 0.1% in at least two of three replicate wells. A clonotype was classed as cross-reactive if the clonotype showed significant expansion both in SARS-CoV-2 spike wells and in at least one common cold coronavirus spike condition. Levenshtein distances (stringdist) and unrooted phylogenetic trees (ape) in R version 3.6.1 were used to assess CDR3 homology. TCRdb reanalyzed the raw reads on its own, using fastp at Q25 for trimming and MiXCR for clone calling, and kept in-frame beta chains. CDR3 protein duplicates are merged, each entry listing the most common genes and DNA. Here the V and J calls rest on TCRdb's processing, not on the authors' analysis. For this sample there are tens of thousands of distinct CDR3 sequences; 40% to 45% appear just once. Roughly a tenth of the sample is held by the ten biggest clonotypes.

This receptor was obtained from a human donor who had recovered from COVID-19. The chain is assembled from TRBV28 and TRBJ2-1, and TRBD2 may be the D gene, going by 5 matching bases. The sample taken for sequencing was CD4+ T cells from blood, cultured in vitro. The nucleotides read TGTGCCAGCAGGGCCGGAGGTGCCAGTAATGAGCAGTTCTTC. Translated, it reads CASRAGGASNEQFF.